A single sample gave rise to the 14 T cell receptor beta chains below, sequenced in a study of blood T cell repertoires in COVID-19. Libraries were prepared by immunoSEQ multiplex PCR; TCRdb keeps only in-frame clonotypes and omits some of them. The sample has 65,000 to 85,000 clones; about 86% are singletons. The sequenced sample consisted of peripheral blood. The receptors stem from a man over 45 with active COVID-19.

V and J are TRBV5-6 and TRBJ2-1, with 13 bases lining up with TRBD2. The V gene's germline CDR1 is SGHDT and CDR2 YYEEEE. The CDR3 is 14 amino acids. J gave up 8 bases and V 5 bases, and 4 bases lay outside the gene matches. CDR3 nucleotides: TGTGCCAGCAGTCCACTAGCGGGAGGGGATGAGCAGTTCTTC. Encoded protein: CASSPLAGGDEQFF.

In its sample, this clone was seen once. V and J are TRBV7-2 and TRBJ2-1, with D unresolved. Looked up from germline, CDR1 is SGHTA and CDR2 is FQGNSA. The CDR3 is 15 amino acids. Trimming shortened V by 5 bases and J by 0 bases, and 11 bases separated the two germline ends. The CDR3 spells CASSAVKSSYNEQFF. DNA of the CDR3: TGTGCCAGCAGCGCCGTAAAGAGCTCCTACAATGAGCAGTTCTTC.

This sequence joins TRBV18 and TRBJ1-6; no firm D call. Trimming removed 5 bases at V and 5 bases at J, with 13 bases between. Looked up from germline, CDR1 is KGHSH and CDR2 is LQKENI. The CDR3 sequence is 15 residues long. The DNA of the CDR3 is TGTGCCAGCTCAGCTTCATCCCGGGATAATTCACCCCTCCACTTT. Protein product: CASSASSRDNSPLHF.

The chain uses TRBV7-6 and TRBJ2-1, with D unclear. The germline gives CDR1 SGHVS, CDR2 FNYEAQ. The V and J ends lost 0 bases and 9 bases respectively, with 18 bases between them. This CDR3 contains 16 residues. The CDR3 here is CASSLAESGERSEQFF. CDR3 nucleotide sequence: TGTGCCAGCAGCTTAGCGGAGTCCGGAGAGCGCAGTGAGCAGTTCTTC.

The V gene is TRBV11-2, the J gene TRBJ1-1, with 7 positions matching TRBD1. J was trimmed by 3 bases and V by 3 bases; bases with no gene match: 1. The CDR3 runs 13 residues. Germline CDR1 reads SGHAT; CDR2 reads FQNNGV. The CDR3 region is CASSLTGHTEAFF. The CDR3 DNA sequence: TGTGCCAGCAGCTTGACAGGGCACACTGAAGCTTTCTTT.

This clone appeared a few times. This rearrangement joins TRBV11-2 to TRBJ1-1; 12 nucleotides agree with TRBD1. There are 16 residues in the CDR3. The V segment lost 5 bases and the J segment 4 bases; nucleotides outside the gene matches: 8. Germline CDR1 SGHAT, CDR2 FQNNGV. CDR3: CASSPRDRGPGTEAFF. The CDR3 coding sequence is TGTGCCAGCAGCCCCCGGGACAGGGGGCCTGGCACTGAAGCTTTCTTT.

In DNA, the CDR3 is TGTGCCACCAGCGGAGGAGGCGGCTATGGCTACACCTTC. This encodes CATSGGGGYGYTF. V gene TRBV15 combines with J gene TRBJ1-2; D is unresolved. The CDR3 loop spans 13 amino acids. V gave up 5 bases and J gave up 4 bases, with 11 bases separating them. Looked up from germline, CDR1 is LNHNV and CDR2 is YYDKDF (reference sequence).

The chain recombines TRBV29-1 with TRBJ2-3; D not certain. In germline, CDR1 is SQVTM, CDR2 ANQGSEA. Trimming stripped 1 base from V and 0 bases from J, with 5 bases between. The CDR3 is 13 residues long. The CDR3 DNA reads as TGCAGCGTTGAAGGAACTAGCACAGATACGCAGTATTTT. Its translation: CSVEGTSTDTQYF.

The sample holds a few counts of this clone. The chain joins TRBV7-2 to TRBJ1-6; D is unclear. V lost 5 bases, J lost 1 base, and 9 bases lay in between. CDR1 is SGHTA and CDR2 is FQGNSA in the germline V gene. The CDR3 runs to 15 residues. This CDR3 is CASSLQASYNSPLHF. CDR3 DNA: TGTGCCAGCAGCCTGCAGGCATCCTATAATTCACCCCTCCACTTT. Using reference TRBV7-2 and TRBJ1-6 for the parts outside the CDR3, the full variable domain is GAGVSQSPSNKVTEKGKDVELRCDPISGHTALYWYRQSLGQGLEFLIYFQGNSAPDKSGLPSDRFSAERTGGSVSTLTIQRTQQEDSAVYLCASSLQASYNSPLHFGNGTRLTVT.

The CDR3 DNA reads as TGCGCCAGCAGCCAAGTGACTGGGGAGACCCAGTACTTC. Protein sequence: CASSQVTGETQYF. The chain joins TRBV4-1 to TRBJ2-5; D gene ambiguous. The CDR3 has 13 residues. V gave up 1 base and J gave up 5 bases, with 8 bases separating them. Germline loops: CDR1 MGHRA, CDR2 YSYEKL.

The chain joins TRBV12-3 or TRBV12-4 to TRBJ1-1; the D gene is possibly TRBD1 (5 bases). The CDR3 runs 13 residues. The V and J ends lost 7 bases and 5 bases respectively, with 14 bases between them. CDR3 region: CASTTDGATEAFF. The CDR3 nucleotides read TGTGCCAGCACCACAGATGGGGCGACTGAAGCTTTCTTT.

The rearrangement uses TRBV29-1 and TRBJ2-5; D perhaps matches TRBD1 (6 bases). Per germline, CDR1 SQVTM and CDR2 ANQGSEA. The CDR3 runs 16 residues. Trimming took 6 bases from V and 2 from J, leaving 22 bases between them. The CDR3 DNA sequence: TGCAGCGTCAACAGGGTCCGGCTACTCTTACAAGAGACCCAGTACTTC. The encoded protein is CSVNRVRLLLQETQYF.

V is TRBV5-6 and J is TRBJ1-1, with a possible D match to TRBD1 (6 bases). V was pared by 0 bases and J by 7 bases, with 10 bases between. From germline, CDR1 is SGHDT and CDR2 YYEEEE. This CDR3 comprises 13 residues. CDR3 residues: CASSLGIGGEAFF. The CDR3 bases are TGTGCCAGCAGCTTGGGCATAGGGGGTGAAGCTTTCTTT.

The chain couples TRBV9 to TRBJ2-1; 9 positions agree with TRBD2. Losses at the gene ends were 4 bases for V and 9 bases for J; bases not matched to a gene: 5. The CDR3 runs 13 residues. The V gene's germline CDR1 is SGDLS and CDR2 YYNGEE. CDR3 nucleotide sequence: TGTGCCAGCAGCTTAGCGGGAGCCCGTGAGCAGTTCTTC. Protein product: CASSLAGAREQFF.